These 16 T cell receptor beta chains were all obtained from the same sample, sequenced in a study of cytomegalovirus exposure and HLA in healthy donors. Use of 60 Vbeta and 13 Jbeta primers characterized the PCR. The method was immunoSEQ multiplex PCR; TCRdb's version includes in-frame clones alone and lacks a portion of them. In the table there are 150,000 to 200,000 clones, about four fifths of which are singletons. The sequenced material came from PBMCs. Receptors were obtained from a man younger than 40 in good health and CMV-seronegative.

The V call is TRBV5-1, the J call TRBJ2-5, with 8 bases fitting TRBD2. The length of the CDR3 is 15 residues. Per the germline V gene, CDR1 is SGHRS and CDR2 is YFSETQ. Trimming took 4 bases from V and 6 from J; bases not matched to a gene: 11. As DNA, the CDR3 is TGCGCCAGCAGCCAGACTAGCGCGGACGGGAAGACCCAGTACTTC. It translates to CASSQTSADGKTQYF.

The genes are TRBV5-6 and TRBJ2-7; unclear D gene. Germline CDR1 SGHDT, CDR2 YYEEEE. The length of the CDR3 is 15 residues. Trimming took 0 bases from V and 2 from J, leaving 12 bases between them. The CDR3 DNA sequence: TGTGCCAGCAGCTTGGTTGCGGCGGCTACCTACGAGCAGTACTTC. Protein product: CASSLVAAATYEQYF.

This rearrangement joins TRBV25-1 to TRBJ2-1; 7 positions agree with TRBD1. The germline V gene has CDR1 MGHDK and CDR2 SYGVNS. The CDR3 spans 15 residues. After removal of 4 bases from V and 4 bases from J, the junction contained 7 bases not matched to a gene. The CDR3 sequence is CASSVSRTGYNEQFF. As DNA, the CDR3 is TGTGCCAGCAGTGTATCTAGGACAGGTTACAATGAGCAGTTCTTC.

The gene calls are TRBV29-1 and TRBJ1-2; 8 positions agree with TRBD1. CDR1 and CDR2 (germline): SQVTM, ANQGSEA. CDR3 length: 14 residues. J was trimmed by 4 bases and V by 7 bases; bases with no gene match: 11. As DNA, the CDR3 is TGCAGCGCCGCAGGGACAGGCCTCCTCTATGGCTACACCTTC. As protein: CSAAGTGLLYGYTF.

V is TRBV15 and J is TRBJ2-1; 9 positions agree with TRBD1. V was clipped by 1 base and J by 7 bases; unmatched bases: 8. The CDR3 sequence is 16 residues long. CDR1 and CDR2 from the germline V gene are LNHNV and YYDKDF (reference sequence). The CDR3 sequence is CATSRGQGQGNNEQFF. CDR3 coding DNA: TGTGCCACCAGCAGAGGCCAAGGACAGGGGAATAATGAGCAGTTCTTC.

Comments on this clone: At one of its ends the junction is not consistent with the germline gene, which may arise from a read error. This chain uses TRBV7-9 with TRBJ1-5; tentatively, D is TRBD1 (5 bases). Per the germline V gene, CDR1 is SEHNR and CDR2 is FQNEAQ (reference sequence). The CDR3 extends over 16 amino acids. CDR3 loop: CSSSHGPRGSNQPQHF. DNA of the CDR3: TGTTCCAGCAGCCACGGCCCCCGGGGGAGCAATCAGCCCCAGCATTTT.

This chain links TRBV27 with TRBJ1-5; 7 bases line up with TRBD1. The CDR3 spans 15 residues. V trimming: 6 bases; J trimming: 2 bases; junction bases outside the gene matches: 7. CDR1 and CDR2 (germline): MNHEY, SMNVEV (reference sequence). The CDR3 protein is CASRPRDSRNQPQHF. CDR3 coding DNA: TGTGCCAGCAGACCCCGGGACAGTCGCAATCAGCCCCAGCATTTT.

CDR3 nucleotide sequence: TGTGCCAGCAGCTTAGGCCCAGCGGGGGTAGATGAGCAGTACTTC. Its translation: CASSLGPAGVDEQYF. The chain employs TRBV7-8 and TRBJ2-7, with 8 bases matching TRBD2. The J segment lost 7 bases and the V segment lost 1 base, leaving 9 bases of the junction unmatched. Germline V CDR1 and CDR2: SGHVS, FQNEAQ. CDR3 size: 15 residues.

The V call is TRBV2, the J call TRBJ1-6, with 12 bases matching TRBD1. This CDR3 has 14 amino acids. V lost 5 bases to trimming and J lost 13 bases; unmatched junction nucleotides: 6. Germline lookup yields CDR1 SNHLY and CDR2 FYNNEI. The CDR3 bases are TGTGCCAGCAGTTCCGGGACAGGGGGCGGGCCCCTCCACTTT. This sequence encodes CASSSGTGGGPLHF.

The genes are TRBV9 and TRBJ2-1; TRBD2 agrees at 7 bases. The germline V gene encodes CDR1 SGDLS and CDR2 YYNGEE. This CDR3 region has 15 residues. With V trimmed by 0 bases and J by 4 bases, 4 bases remained unmatched. This chain's CDR3 is CASSVAGGGYNEQFF. In nucleotides, the CDR3 is TGTGCCAGCAGCGTAGCGGGAGGAGGATACAATGAGCAGTTCTTC. The full variable domain, completed using reference TRBV9 and TRBJ2-1, is DSGVTQTPKHLITATGQRVTLRCSPRSGDLSVYWYQQSLDQGLQFLIQYYNGEERAKGNILERFSAQQFPDLHSELNLSSLELGDSALYFCASSVAGGGYNEQFFGPGTRLTVL.

This clone has only a few counts. This chain uses TRBV4-1 with TRBJ2-1, with D tentatively TRBD2 (5 bases). There are 15 residues in the CDR3. Germline-derived CDR1 and CDR2 are MGHRA and YSYEKL. The V and J ends lost 0 bases and 10 bases respectively, with 16 bases between them. CDR3 amino acids: CASSQDEGLAREQFF. The CDR3 bases are TGCGCCAGCAGCCAAGACGAAGGCCTAGCAAGGGAGCAGTTCTTC.

The genes are TRBV15 and TRBJ2-7; 7 nucleotides agree with TRBD2. The CDR3 has 15 amino acids. From germline, CDR1 is LNHNV and CDR2 YYDKDF (reference sequence). V gave up 3 bases and J gave up 0 bases; unmatched junction bases: 5. The CDR3 DNA reads as TGTGCCACCAGCAGGGGGGAGGGGAGCTCCTACGAGCAGTACTTC. Protein product: CATSRGEGSSYEQYF.

V and J are TRBV7-9 and TRBJ1-2; 7 nucleotides match TRBD1. This CDR3 has 15 residues. The V and J ends lost 5 bases and 1 base, in that order; junction bases with no gene match: 7. The germline V gene encodes CDR1 SEHNR and CDR2 FQNEAQ (reference sequence). This CDR3 reads CASSPGTALNYGYTF. Written as DNA, the CDR3 is TGTGCCAGCAGCCCAGGGACAGCCCTTAACTATGGCTACACCTTC.

V gene TRBV28 combines with J gene TRBJ1-1, with TRBD1 as a possible D gene (6 bases). The CDR3 consists of 13 residues. V lost 5 bases to trimming and J lost 8 bases, with 15 bases between them. Germline CDR1 is MDHEN and CDR2 is SYDVKM. The DNA of the CDR3 is TGTGCCAGCAGTATAACGGTCGGGACAGAAGCTTTCTTT. It encodes CASSITVGTEAFF.

This clone was found once. The CDR3 coding sequence is TGCGCCAGCAGTGAAGGGACAGCTTACGAGCAGTACTTC. It encodes CASSEGTAYEQYF. This chain uses TRBV10-1 with TRBJ2-7, with TRBD1 identical over 7 bases. CDR3 size: 13 residues. V lost 3 bases to trimming and J lost 4 bases; unmatched junction nucleotides: 3. Germline assignment: CDR1 WNHNN and CDR2 SYGVQD (reference sequence).

Comment on this clone: Other DNA sequences in this specimen translate into the identical CDR3. The V gene is TRBV28, the J gene TRBJ1-1; D is perhaps TRBD1 (5 bases). The CDR3 runs 13 residues. The germline V gene encodes CDR1 MDHEN and CDR2 SYDVKM. Trimming removed 6 bases from V and 4 bases from J, with 12 bases in between. The CDR3 DNA follows: TGTGCCAGCAGCCTTCAGGGTCTCACTGAAGCTTTCTTT. It encodes CASSLQGLTEAFF.